This T cell receptor (beta chain) was found in a study of control samples from healthy donors and cancer patients. The assay was immunoSEQ multiplex PCR, and TCRdb's table has in-frame clones only and misses some. This repertoire shows about 120,000 clones, around 87% found once; its top ten account for 9.5% to 13%. Input material: blood. This receptor was taken from a man aged 25 to 40 in good health.

Here the CDR3 reads CASSLDRVGNTIYF. In nucleotides, the CDR3 is TGTGCCAGCAGCCTAGACAGGGTCGGAAACACCATATATTTT. The gene calls are TRBV28 and TRBJ1-3; 7 positions agree with TRBD1. The germline gives CDR1 MDHEN, CDR2 SYDVKM. After removal of 6 bases from V and 4 bases from J, the junction contained 6 bases not matched to a gene. The CDR3 covers 14 residues.